This TCR beta chain was recovered during a study of early T cells in non-severe SARS-CoV-2 infection. This clonotype showed up many times. TCRdb analysed the 5' RACE reads with MiXCR anew, one entry per CDR3 protein. The sample carries 27,000 or so distinct CDR3 sequences, about 2.7% recorded once. V was pared by 3 bases and J by 2 bases, with 4 bases of the junction left unmatched. Germline V gene lookup returns CDR1 KGHSH and CDR2 LQKENI. There are 17 residues in the CDR3. The chain combines TRBV18 with TRBJ2-3; 14 nucleotides align to TRBD2. The source of this sequence is an adult who was a healthcare worker with PCR-confirmed SARS-CoV-2 infection or an uninfected control (not recorded which). The specimen sequenced was whole blood. This CDR3 reads CASSPRGLAGDTDTQYF. The CDR3 nucleotides are TGTGCCAGCTCACCGAGGGGACTAGCGGGGGACACAGATACGCAGTATTTT. Full variable domain (remainder filled in from reference TRBV18 and TRBJ2-3): NAGVMQNPRHLVRRRGQEARLRCSPMKGHSHVYWYRQLPEEGLKFMVYLQKENIIDESGMPKERFSAEFPKEGPSILRIQQVVRGDSAAYFCASSPRGLAGDTDTQYFGPGTRLTVL.